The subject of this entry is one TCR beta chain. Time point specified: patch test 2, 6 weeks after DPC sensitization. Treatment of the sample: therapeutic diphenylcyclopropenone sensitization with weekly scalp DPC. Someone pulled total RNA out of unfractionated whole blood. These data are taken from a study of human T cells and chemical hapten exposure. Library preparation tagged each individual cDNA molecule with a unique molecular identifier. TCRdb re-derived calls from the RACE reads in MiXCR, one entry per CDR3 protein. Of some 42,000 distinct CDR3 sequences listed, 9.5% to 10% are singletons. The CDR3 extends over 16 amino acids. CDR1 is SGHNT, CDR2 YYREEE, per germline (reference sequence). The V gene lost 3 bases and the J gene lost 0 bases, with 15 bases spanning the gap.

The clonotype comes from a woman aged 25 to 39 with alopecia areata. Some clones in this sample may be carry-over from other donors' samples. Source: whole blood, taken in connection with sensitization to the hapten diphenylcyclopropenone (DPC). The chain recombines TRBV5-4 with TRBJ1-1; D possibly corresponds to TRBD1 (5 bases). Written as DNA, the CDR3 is TGTGCCAGCAGCTCCAGGGTTGGGGCCATGAACACTGAAGCTTTCTTT. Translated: CASSSRVGAMNTEAFF.